This T cell receptor beta chain originates from a study of blood T cell repertoires in COVID-19 (dated by TCRdb to about 2020). Broadly, across the study: Collaborator samples came from the United States, Italy and Spain and covered acute and convalescent phases of COVID-19. Samples came from the ongoing ImmuneRACE study (first 160 participants) plus 1,254 subjects from 6 global collaborators. Deeply sampled blood TCRbeta repertoires from subjects exposed to, actively infected with, or recovered from COVID-19 were included in the dataset. The repertoires were released in a freely available public database meant as a resource for research on the immune response to SARS-CoV-2. Sample metadata almost always included a de-identified subject ID, COVID-19 status, age in years and sex. The material from the prospective study consisted of cDNA or gDNA derived from T cells, B-cell-depleted T cells, or PBMCs. HLA class I and class II types, where available, came from metadata supplied by the sample provider rather than from assay-based typing.

About this clone itself: No antigen is known for it. No much larger clone is present one base from it, and per-base qualities are unavailable.

CDR1 and CDR2, per the germline V gene (reference sequence), are LNHDA and SQIVND. The CDR3, cysteine through phenylalanine, is 13 amino acids long. Only the CDR3 DNA is retained, 39 bases long and in frame from the first base. V was cut back by 3 bases and J by 6 bases, leaving a gap of 11 bases between them. TCRbeta CDR3 regions were amplified from genomic DNA using the immunoSEQ Assay, a bias-controlled multiplex PCR. In the paper's pipeline: Nucleated cell counts per sample were estimated from amplification of reference gene primers within the assay. Sequence reads were collapsed and filtered to measure the absolute abundance of every unique TCRbeta CDR3 rearrangement. For each sample, productive Simpson clonality was calculated as the square root of Simpson's diversity index across productive rearrangements. TCRdb re-hosts the immuneACCESS table, in-frame sequences only. Its copies lack some clones; in the studies checked, an unresolved V gene accounts for under half of them, and the cause for the rest is not known. V and J calls and clone size are given by that table; D and trimming were obtained from the DNA. Present in this sample are about 100,000 clones, roughly 85% of which were seen just once. Together, the top ten hold less than 3% of the sample.

Participants in the prospective study were aged roughly 18 to 100 years, lived in more than 20 United States geographic areas, and enrolled through a virtual design. To assign participants to cohorts, the prospective study relied on clinical history that participants themselves reported in a screening survey and a study questionnaire. For ImmuneRACE Cohort 3, a participant was defined as recovered based on two consecutive negative NP/OP PCR tests, clearance by a healthcare professional, or resolution of symptoms. In the prospective study, whole blood, serum and a nasopharyngeal or oropharyngeal swab were collected from each participant by mobile phlebotomists. Participants in the prospective study had the option to provide additional blood draws and questionnaires over a roughly two-month period. Before DNA extraction, blood samples from the prospective study were shipped at room temperature or frozen.

What the work shows at the level of the full study, not this receptor alone: Clinical and demographic metadata were provided uncurated, with the amount varying by source and participant.

The source is a woman aged 50 to 60 who had recovered from COVID-19. Sequencing was done on a sample of PBMCs or T cells enriched from blood (not recorded which). The chain was built from TRBV19 and TRBJ1-2; no D segment can be confidently identified. The sequence in DNA is TGTGCCAGTAGTATGAGAGGGCGAGATGGCTACACCTTC. It specifies CASSMRGRDGYTF. Joined to the reference TRBV19 and TRBJ1-2 proteins, this CDR3 gives the full variable domain: DGGITQSPKYLFRKEGQNVTLSCEQNLNHDAMYWYRQDPGQGLRLIYYSQIVNDFQKGDIAEGYSVSREKKESFPLTVTSAQKNPTAFYLCASSMRGRDGYTFGSGTRLTVV.